Presented here are 3 T cell receptor beta chains from one specimen sequenced in a study of cytomegalovirus exposure and HLA in healthy donors. This PCR relied on a set of 60 Vbeta primers and 13 Jbeta primers. Assay: immunoSEQ multiplex PCR; the TCRdb copy retains only in-frame clones and omits some. The sample comprises over 75,000 clones, about 66% of which are singletons, and 2.1% rests with the top ten. Source material: PBMCs. All receptors derive from a man aged 25 to 40 in good health and CMV-seronegative.

The chain carries TRBV7-2 and TRBJ2-1; the D gene is possibly TRBD2 (5 bases). CDR1 and CDR2 (germline): SGHTA, FQGNSA. This CDR3 region has 14 residues. Trimming cost V 5 bases and J 9 bases, with 17 bases left between them. CDR3 DNA: TGTGCCAGCAGCGATAGACCCTGGAGCGGTGAGCAGTTCTTC. This encodes CASSDRPWSGEQFF.

The genes are TRBV18 and TRBJ2-7, with a possible D match to TRBD2 (6 bases). Germline CDR1 is KGHSH and CDR2 is LQKENI. The V end lost 0 bases, the J end lost 5 bases, and 23 bases lay between the germline ends. The CDR3 is 18 residues long. In DNA, the CDR3 is TGTGCCAGCTCACCACCAGCTATGGGGGACTCGAGGTTCCACGAGCAGTACTTC. Residues: CASSPPAMGDSRFHEQYF.

This chain joins TRBV2 and TRBJ1-2; D is perhaps TRBD1 (5 bases). This CDR3 spans 14 amino acids. V lost 3 bases and J lost 1, with 9 bases in between. Germline CDR1 is SNHLY and CDR2 is FYNNEI. The CDR3 DNA reads as TGTGCCAGCAGTGATCCGGGGGTTAACTATGGCTACACCTTC. Its protein is CASSDPGVNYGYTF.